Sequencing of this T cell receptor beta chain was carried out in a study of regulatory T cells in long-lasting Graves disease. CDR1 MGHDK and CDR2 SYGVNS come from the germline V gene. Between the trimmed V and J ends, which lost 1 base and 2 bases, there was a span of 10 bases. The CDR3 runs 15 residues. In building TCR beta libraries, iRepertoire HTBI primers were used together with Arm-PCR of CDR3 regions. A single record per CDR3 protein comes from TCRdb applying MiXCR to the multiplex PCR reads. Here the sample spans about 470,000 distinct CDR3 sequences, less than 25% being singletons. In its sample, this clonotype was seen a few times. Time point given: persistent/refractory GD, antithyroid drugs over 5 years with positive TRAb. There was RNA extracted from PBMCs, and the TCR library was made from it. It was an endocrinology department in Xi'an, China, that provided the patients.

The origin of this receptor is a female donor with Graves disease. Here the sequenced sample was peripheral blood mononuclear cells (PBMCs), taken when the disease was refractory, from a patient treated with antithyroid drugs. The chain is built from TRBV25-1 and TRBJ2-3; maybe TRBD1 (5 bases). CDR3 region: CASSESDRPTDTQYF. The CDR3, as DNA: TGTGCCAGCAGTGAATCCGACAGACCCACAGATACGCAGTATTTT. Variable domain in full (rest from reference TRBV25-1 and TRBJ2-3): EADIYQTPRYLVIGTGKKITLECSQTMGHDKMYWYQQDPGMELHLIHYSYGVNSTEKGDLSSESTVSRIRTEHFPLTLESARPSHTSQYLCASSESDRPTDTQYFGPGTRLTVL.